These T cell receptor beta chains were read from a single sample in a study of T cell responses to AZD1222 COVID-19 vaccine. Only in-frame clones appear in the TCRdb table, and some are missing; sequencing was by immunoSEQ multiplex PCR. The data show about 140,000 clones, with roughly 92% seen just once and about 5.1% held by the top ten. The starting material was peripheral blood, obtained on day 0 of AZD1222 vaccination. The receptor set was obtained from an adult in good health. CDR3s include the opening cysteine and the closing phenylalanine or tryptophan. The D gene is left open where the match is weak. For some rows the clone size is stated as once, few or many, or as a class when expanded; others skip it.

j_call v_call d_call clone_size cdr3_aa cdr3_nt
TRBJ2-4 TRBV6-2/TRBV6-3 NA NA CASSYFTLAKNIQYF TGTGCCAGCAGTTACTTCACACTAGCCAAAAACATTCAGTACTTC
TRBJ2-3 TRBV7-8 NA NA CASSLVRGRSTDTQYF TGTGCCAGCAGCTTAGTGAGGGGCCGAAGCACAGATACGCAGTATTTT
TRBJ2-3 TRBV24-1 TRBD1 NA CATSETGTGSTDTQYF TGTGCCACCAGTGAGACCGGGACAGGGAGCACAGATACGCAGTATTTT
TRBJ1-1 TRBV27 NA NA CASSASQGEVGTEAFF TGTGCCAGCAGTGCGTCCCAGGGTGAGGTCGGCACTGAAGCTTTCTTT
TRBJ1-5 TRBV3-1/TRBV3-2 NA NA CASSQDLQEPQHF TGTGCCAGCAGCCAGGACCTTCAGGAGCCCCAGCATTTT
TRBJ2-1 TRBV3-1/TRBV3-2 NA NA CASSQATSLSPTYSYNEQFF TGTGCCAGCAGCCAAGCCACTAGCCTTTCTCCTACTTACTCCTACAATGAGCAGTTCTTC
TRBJ2-7 TRBV19 NA NA CASSMVGSSYEQYF TGTGCCAGTAGTATGGTCGGGAGCTCCTACGAGCAGTACTTC
TRBJ1-1 TRBV28 TRBD1 NA CASSANRGLMNTEAFF TGTGCCAGCAGTGCCAACAGGGGGCTGATGAACACTGAAGCTTTCTTT
TRBJ2-1 TRBV7-2 TRBD2 NA CASSLFSGAYNEQFF TGTGCCAGCAGCTTATTTAGCGGGGCTTACAATGAGCAGTTCTTC
TRBJ1-1 TRBV4-1 NA NA CASSQARDTEAFF TGCGCCAGCAGCCAAGCCAGAGACACTGAAGCTTTCTTT
TRBJ2-7 TRBV5-1 TRBD2 once CASSLTSGTYEQYF TGCGCCAGCAGCTTGACTAGCGGGACCTACGAGCAGTACTTC
TRBJ1-5 TRBV19 NA NA CASSPYSNQPQHF TGTGCCAGTAGTCCTTATAGCAATCAGCCCCAGCATTTT
TRBJ1-2 TRBV4-1 NA NA CASSQDGTKMNYGYTF TGCGCCAGCAGCCAAGATGGGACAAAAATGAACTATGGCTACACCTTC
TRBJ1-4 TRBV20-1 NA NA CSPKGGEKLFF TGCAGTCCTAAGGGTGGGGAAAAACTGTTTTTT
TRBJ2-7 TRBV10-3 TRBD1 NA CAISEGTGGYEQYF TGTGCCATCAGTGAGGGGACAGGGGGTTACGAGCAGTACTTC
TRBJ1-1 TRBV18 NA once CASSGGAEAFF TGTGCCAGCTCAGGGGGGGCTGAAGCTTTCTTT
TRBJ1-2 TRBV5-1 NA NA CASSLLGTGNLNYGYTF TGCGCCAGCAGCTTGCTGGGTACAGGGAACCTTAACTATGGCTACACCTTC
TRBJ2-1 TRBV5-6 TRBD2 NA CASSLLAGPYNEQFF TGTGCCAGCAGCTTGCTAGCGGGACCCTACAATGAGCAGTTCTTC
TRBJ1-2 TRBV11-2 TRBD1 NA CASSLKGDRFSNYGYTF TGTGCCAGCAGCTTAAAAGGGGACAGATTTTCTAACTATGGCTACACCTTC
TRBJ2-3 TRBV6-5 TRBD2 NA CASSYGTSSPDTQYF TGTGCCAGCAGTTACGGGACTAGTAGCCCAGATACGCAGTATTTT
TRBJ1-6 TRBV25-1 NA NA CASSEYRSSYNSPLHF TGTGCCAGCAGTGAATATAGGTCCTCCTATAATTCACCCCTCCACTTT
TRBJ2-1 TRBV9 NA NA CASSFSGSSYNEQFF TGTGCCAGCAGCTTTAGCGGTAGCTCCTACAATGAGCAGTTCTTC
TRBJ2-7 TRBV19 TRBD2 NA CASGTSGTYEQYF TGTGCCTCCGGGACTAGCGGTACCTACGAGCAGTACTTC
TRBJ2-1 TRBV29-1 NA NA CSVEGTPYNEQFF TGCAGCGTTGAAGGCACACCTTACAATGAGCAGTTCTTC
TRBJ2-7 TRBV3-1/TRBV3-2 NA NA CASSQEGQAGAYEQYF TGTGCCAGCAGCCAAGAGGGACAGGCGGGAGCCTACGAGCAGTACTTC
TRBJ2-1 TRBV7-9 TRBD2 NA CASSLLPLAGGDNEQFF TGTGCCAGCAGCTTATTGCCTTTAGCGGGAGGGGACAATGAGCAGTTCTTC
TRBJ1-1 TRBV9 TRBD1 once CASSTGPGQPLNTEAFF TGTGCCAGCAGCACCGGACCGGGACAGCCCTTGAACACTGAAGCTTTCTTT
TRBJ2-1 TRBV3-1/TRBV3-2 NA NA CASSQEWRNEQFF TGTGCCAGCAGCCAAGAGTGGAGGAATGAGCAGTTCTTC
TRBJ1-2 TRBV12-2 NA NA CASRLERPGRSNYYGYTF TGTGCAAGTCGCTTAGAGCGACCGGGCAGGTCTAACTATTATGGCTACACCTTC
TRBJ2-5 TRBV5-1 NA NA CASSWDGLPTQYF TGCGCCAGCAGCTGGGACGGTCTTCCGACCCAGTACTTC
TRBJ2-1 TRBV28 TRBD2 NA CVAGDSYNEQFF TGTGTAGCGGGAGACTCCTACAATGAGCAGTTCTTC
TRBJ2-1 TRBV18 TRBD2 NA CASSPSRTSGSLHEQFF TGTGCCAGCTCACCTTCCAGGACTAGCGGGAGCTTACATGAGCAGTTCTTC
TRBJ2-7 TRBV19 NA NA CASSISILGLLSGEQYF TGTGCCAGTAGTATAAGTATCCTAGGGTTGCTGTCGGGCGAGCAGTACTTC
TRBJ1-4 TRBV30 NA NA CAWSGRDTRSTGTNEKLFF TGTGCCTGGAGTGGGCGAGACACCCGTAGTACGGGTACTAATGAAAAACTGTTTTTT
TRBJ1-2 TRBV29-1 NA NA CSVEVAQYGYTF TGCAGCGTTGAGGTGGCCCAATATGGCTACACCTTC
TRBJ2-5 TRBV3-1/TRBV3-2 TRBD2 NA CASSQVTSQETQYF TGTGCCAGCAGCCAAGTGACTAGCCAGGAGACCCAGTACTTC
TRBJ2-7 TRBV5-6 TRBD2 NA CASSPLKLAGDHEQYF TGTGCCAGCAGCCCCCTAAAACTAGCGGGAGACCACGAGCAGTACTTC
TRBJ2-1 TRBV5-4 NA NA CASSLSVDNEQFF TGTGCCAGCAGCTTGAGTGTTGACAATGAGCAGTTCTTC